The 2 T cell receptor beta chains given below trace back to one sample, sequenced in a study of shared clonotypes between healthy human individuals. Measured with immunoSEQ multiplex PCR; TCRdb has only the in-frame clones, and not every one. The sample has about 2.1 million clones; about 94% are singletons. CD45RO-negative, CCR7-selected cells formed the naive CD8 fraction, which excluded terminally differentiated effector memory CD45RA+ cells. Material: naive CD8+ T cells from PBMCs. These receptors originate from a man aged 18 to 30 in good health. Some clones in this sample may be carry-over from other donors' samples.

The chain joins TRBV5-4 to TRBJ1-2, with D possibly TRBD1 on 5 matching bases. Per the germline V gene, CDR1 is SGHNT and CDR2 is YYREEE (reference sequence). The germline V and J ends were trimmed by 6 bases and 3 bases, with 15 bases remaining between them. The CDR3 loop spans 14 amino acids. CDR3 sequence (DNA): TGTGCCAGCACTGGGGGGGAGGATTACTATGGCTACACCTTC. Its protein product is CASTGGEDYYGYTF. Full variable domain (remainder filled in from reference TRBV5-4 and TRBJ1-2): ETGVTQSPTHLIKTRGQQVTLRCSSQSGHNTVSWYQQALGQGPQFIFQYYREEENGRGNFPPRFSGLQFPNYSSELNVNALELDDSALYLCASTGGEDYYGYTFGSGTRLTVV.

Of note for this clone: This specimen includes other DNA sequences encoding the same CDR3. This rearrangement joins TRBV30 to TRBJ1-1; D not certain. The ends were cut back, 3 bases at V and 4 bases at J, with 9 bases in the middle. CDR3 length: 12 amino acids. The germline V gene has CDR1 GTSNPN and CDR2 SVGIG (reference sequence). The DNA of the CDR3 is TGTGCCTGGAGGGGTTTGGGCACTGAAGCTTTCTTT. Protein: CAWRGLGTEAFF.